The table lists the clone carrying this T cell receptor (beta chain) with a few counts. Relative to the germline gene, one junction end is altered; a read error may explain this. This sample is part of a study of blood T cells in healthy people across ages. The overall study: Capture via template switching afforded approximately one barcoded beta molecule per two T cells.

This CDR3 has 14 residues. CDR1 and CDR2 from the germline V gene are DFQATT and SNEGSKA (reference sequence). A second PCR, run for roughly 7 to 12 cycles, used a sample-barcoded 5' primer plus a J-beta primer mix. TCRdb reanalysed the 5' RACE reads using MiXCR and keeps one entry per CDR3 protein. The sample has 800,000 to 1,300,000 distinct CDR3 sequences; under 30% are singletons. Donors ranged from roughly 6 to 90 years old and were healthy Caucasians in Russia. This sample also belongs to another study, concerning T cells of mothers and their children.

The origin of this receptor is a girl aged 2 to 9 in good health. The genes are TRBV20-1 and TRBJ2-5, with 8 bases identical to TRBD2. What was sequenced was blood. This chain's CDR3 is CSGYTGGPQETQCF. The CDR3 coding sequence is TGCAGTGGTTACACGGGGGGGCCCCAAGAGACCCAGTGCTTC.